These 9 T cell receptor beta chains were sequenced from one sample in a study of persistence of HIV-infected CD4 T cells. Lysates of CMV-infected fibroblasts at 9.5 to 10 ug/mL stimulated these cells. Sorted nonresponding memory CD4+ T cells were CD40L-negative, CD69-negative, CD45RO-high. The antigens of these receptors remain unknown. This was the immunoSEQ version 4 assay in survey mode. Sequencing used immunoSEQ multiplex PCR; TCRdb keeps in-frame clones, though not all of them. The data hold some 28,000 clones, with roughly four fifths observed a single time. The specimen comprised CD4+ T cells sorted from PBMCs after roughly 18-hour stimulation, sampled from a patient who received antiretroviral therapy. These receptor sequences come from an adult man with HIV who was CMV-seropositive.

The chain uses TRBV19 and TRBJ2-2; D is uncertain. The germline CDR1 and CDR2 sequences are LNHDA and SQIVND (reference sequence). The CDR3 loop spans 14 amino acids. V was cut by 10 bases and J by 2 bases, with 14 bases left in between. CDR3 in amino acids: CATTKPVNTGELFF. CDR3 nucleotide sequence: TGTGCCACCACGAAACCAGTTAACACCGGGGAGCTGTTTTTT.

This sequence joins TRBV5-1 and TRBJ1-1; 12 bases fit TRBD1. The CDR3 is 18 amino acids. Germline CDR1 is SGHRS and CDR2 is YFSETQ. The V gene end was trimmed by 5 bases and the J gene end by 5 bases; junction bases not matched to a gene: 16. CDR3 in DNA: TGCGCCAGCAGGCTGGGACCGGGACAGGGGGCAAAAAGGACTGAAGCTTTCTTT. Its protein product is CASRLGPGQGAKRTEAFF.

The rearrangement joins TRBV19 to TRBJ1-6, with 8 bases lining up with TRBD1. Germline V gives CDR1 LNHDA, CDR2 SQIVND (reference sequence). V was pared by 6 bases and J by 10 bases, with 8 bases of the junction left unmatched. CDR3 length equals 14 residues. The CDR3, as DNA: TGTGCCAGTAGCGGGACAGGAGCGAGGTCACCCCTCCACTTT. Protein sequence: CASSGTGARSPLHF.

The chain uses TRBV7-3 and TRBJ2-1; D could derive from TRBD1 or TRBD2 (6 bases each). With 5 bases removed from V and 4 bases from J, the gap between germline ends came to 18 bases. In germline, CDR1 is SGHTA, CDR2 FQGTGA. The CDR3 has 16 amino acids. Here the CDR3 DNA reads TGTGCCAGCAGCCCCGGTAGGGGGGTGGTTTACAATGAGCAGTTCTTC. Translation: CASSPGRGVVYNEQFF.

The chain has TRBV27 and TRBJ1-4, with D perhaps matching TRBD1 (5 bases). CDR1 MNHEY and CDR2 SMNVEV come from the germline V gene (reference sequence). Between the trimmed V and J ends, which lost 3 bases and 7 bases, there was a span of 15 bases. CDR3 size: 15 residues. The CDR3 DNA reads TGTGCCAGCAGTTTTTCTGGGCAGGGAGTTGAAAAACTGTTTTTT. Translation gives CASSFSGQGVEKLFF.

This chain uses TRBV20-1 with TRBJ2-3; 10 nucleotides agree with TRBD2. Germline loops: CDR1 DFQATT, CDR2 SNEGSKA (reference sequence). This CDR3 spans 16 amino acids. The ends lost 3 bases at V and 5 bases at J; junction bases unmatched: 11. The CDR3: CSASVPSGGFGDTQYF. CDR3 nucleotides: TGCAGTGCTAGTGTCCCTAGCGGGGGTTTTGGAGATACGCAGTATTTT.

This clone was counted a single time. The rearrangement uses TRBV9 and TRBJ1-2; the D gene is possibly TRBD1 (5 bases). The length of the CDR3 is 16 residues. The V end was cut by 1 base, the J end by 6 bases, with 19 bases between. Germline CDR1 SGDLS, CDR2 YYNGEE. The CDR3 DNA reads TGTGCCAGCAGCGTATCCCCCGGGACTCCAAGGAATGGCTACACCTTC. Encoded protein: CASSVSPGTPRNGYTF. Full variable domain (outside the CDR3, taken from reference TRBV9 and TRBJ1-2): DSGVTQTPKHLITATGQRVTLRCSPRSGDLSVYWYQQSLDQGLQFLIQYYNGEERAKGNILERFSAQQFPDLHSELNLSSLELGDSALYFCASSVSPGTPRNGYTFGSGTRLTVV.

This clone was observed a single time. CDR3 coding DNA: TGTGCCAGCAGTTCTCCCGGGACAGGGGCCTATGGCTACACCTTC. Translation gives CASSSPGTGAYGYTF. The genes are TRBV28 and TRBJ1-2; 10 bases match TRBD1. Germline loops: CDR1 MDHEN, CDR2 SYDVKM. The V and J ends lost 4 bases and 4 bases, in that order; junction bases with no gene match: 6. The CDR3 is 15 amino acids.

The chain is built from TRBV7-8 and TRBJ2-7; TRBD2 agrees at 8 bases. There are 14 residues in the CDR3. Germline V lookup: CDR1 SGHVS, CDR2 FQNEAQ. The ends lost 5 bases at V and 4 bases at J; junction bases unmatched: 7. Here the CDR3 reads CASSPRTSSYEQYF. CDR3 in DNA: TGTGCCAGCAGCCCGCGGACTAGCTCGTACGAGCAGTACTTC.